A single sample gave rise to the 32 T cell receptor beta chains below, sequenced in a study of T cells in tumors after PD-1 blockade. Profiling relied on immunoSEQ multiplex PCR, and the TCRdb table lists in-frame clones only, not all of them. This table holds approximately 4,900 clones, approximately 70% found once. Here the sequenced sample was tumor tissue, taken before anti-PD-1 treatment. These receptors all come from a human donor with cutaneous squamous cell carcinoma.

DNA for the CDR3: TGTGCCCGAGGTGGGGCAGGGTCCTACGAGCAGTACTTC. Translation: CARGGAGSYEQYF. The chain uses TRBV30 and TRBJ2-7; tentative D call: TRBD1 (5 bases). V dropped 8 bases and J dropped 1 base, with 15 bases sitting between them. Germline lookup yields CDR1 GTSNPN and CDR2 SVGIG (reference sequence). The CDR3 is 13 amino acids.

The chain combines TRBV20-1 with TRBJ2-5; no clear D gene. Germline V gene sequence: CDR1 DFQATT, CDR2 SNEGSKA (reference sequence). The CDR3 extends over 10 amino acids. V lost 3 bases and J lost 3, with 2 bases in between. The CDR3 region has the DNA TGCAGTGCTAGTGAAGAGACCCAGTACTTC. Protein product: CSASEETQYF.

The chain employs TRBV3-1 (or the pseudogene TRBV3-2) and TRBJ2-1; 7 bases are a match to TRBD1. CDR1 is LGHDT, CDR2 YNNKEL, per germline (reference sequence). This CDR3 is built from 17 residues. With 0 bases clipped from V and 4 bases from J, the junction kept 9 bases outside the gene matches. Written as DNA, the CDR3 is TGTGCCAGCAGCCAAGACCTGGGACAGTCTATATACAATGAGCAGTTCTTC. This translates into CASSQDLGQSIYNEQFF.

A single count supports this clone. The rearrangement joins TRBV5-5 to TRBJ1-3; no firm D call. Trimming took 6 bases from V and 0 from J, leaving 16 bases between them. The V gene's germline CDR1 is SGHKS and CDR2 YYEKEE (reference sequence). This CDR3 is 16 amino acids long. This chain's CDR3 is CASTQLATDSGNTIYF. CDR3 nucleotide sequence: TGTGCCAGCACCCAGCTTGCGACCGACTCTGGAAACACCATATATTTT.

In this sample, this clone turned up a few times. This rearrangement joins TRBV7-9 to TRBJ1-2; D gene uncertain. There are 12 residues in the CDR3. With 3 bases removed from V and 6 bases from J, the gap between germline ends came to 8 bases. Germline lookup yields CDR1 SEHNR and CDR2 FQNEAQ (reference sequence). In nucleotides, the CDR3 is TGTGCCAGCAGCTTTGGGGAGAATGGCTACACCTTC. Translated: CASSFGENGYTF. Complete variable domain (other parts from reference TRBV7-9 and TRBJ1-2): DTGVSQNPRHKITKRGQNVTFRCDPISEHNRLYWYRQTLGQGPEFLTYFQNEAQLEKSRLLSDRFSAERPKGSFSTLEIQRTEQGDSAMYLCASSFGENGYTFGSGTRLTVV.

This sequence joins TRBV7-9 and TRBJ1-1, with D possibly matching TRBD1 (5 bases). Germline assignment: CDR1 SEHNR and CDR2 FQNEAQ (reference sequence). The CDR3 has 13 residues. The ends were cut back, 11 bases at V and 1 base at J, with 14 bases in the middle. CDR3 sequence (DNA): TGTGCCGGCCAACTGGGGGAGAACACTGAAGCTTTCTTT. Residues: CAGQLGENTEAFF.

This chain uses TRBV28 with TRBJ2-4; 9 bases are shared with TRBD1. This CDR3 is built from 14 residues. Germline trimming cut 5 bases from V and 7 bases from J; bases unmatched to any gene: 6. Germline V lookup: CDR1 MDHEN, CDR2 SYDVKM. CDR3 sequence reads: CASSPPGTGNIQYF. CDR3 DNA sequence: TGTGCCAGCAGTCCTCCAGGGACAGGGAACATTCAGTACTTC.

The gene calls are TRBV27 and TRBJ1-6; D call uncertain. The CDR3 is made up of 16 amino acids. CDR1 and CDR2 from the germline V gene are MNHEY and SMNVEV (reference sequence). Trimming pared 2 bases from V and 0 bases from J, leaving 8 bases between. The CDR3 region is CASSLVRSSYNSPLHF. The CDR3 DNA follows: TGTGCCAGCAGTTTAGTCAGAAGCTCCTATAATTCACCCCTCCACTTT.

The rearrangement joins TRBV6-5 to TRBJ2-3, with 7 bases that match TRBD1. This CDR3 region has 13 residues. With V trimmed by 6 bases and J by 10 bases, 10 bases remained unmatched. The germline V gene has CDR1 MNHEY and CDR2 SVGAGI. The CDR3 here is CASSQYTGDPQYF. The CDR3 nucleotides are TGTGCCAGCAGCCAATACACAGGGGATCCGCAGTATTTT.

The rearrangement uses TRBV27 and TRBJ1-4; D gene unclear. Looked up from germline, CDR1 is MNHEY and CDR2 is SMNVEV (reference sequence). CDR3 length: 14 residues. The ends were cut back, 2 bases at V and 7 bases at J, with 11 bases in the middle. CDR3 amino acids: CASSLRDIGEKLFF. In DNA, the CDR3 is TGTGCCAGCAGTTTACGGGATATAGGTGAAAAACTGTTTTTT.

J is TRBJ2-7 and V is TRBV7-9; 8 positions match TRBD1. This CDR3 is 16 amino acids long. The germline V gene has CDR1 SEHNR and CDR2 FQNEAQ (reference sequence). After removal of 0 bases from V and 5 bases from J, the junction contained 9 bases not matched to a gene. For the CDR3, the DNA is TGTGCCAGCAGCTTAGCGCTAGGACAGGGCCCTGACGAGCAGTACTTC. It specifies CASSLALGQGPDEQYF.

This clone was found once. The chain uses TRBV6-2 or TRBV6-3 and TRBJ1-5; D unclear. Germline CDR1 and CDR2: MNHEY and SVGEGT. V was pared by 5 bases and J by 4 bases, with 9 bases between. The CDR3 has 13 amino acids. The CDR3 DNA reads as TGTGCCAGCAGTCCCTACGTTAATCAGCCCCAGCATTTT. Its protein is CASSPYVNQPQHF.

The V call is TRBV18, the J call TRBJ2-5; D is uncertain. Per the germline V gene, CDR1 is KGHSH and CDR2 is LQKENI. Trimming removed 0 bases from V and 2 bases from J, with 7 bases in between. This CDR3 spans 14 amino acids. The CDR3, as DNA: TGTGCCAGCTCACCACCGGGCTTTCAAGAGACCCAGTACTTC. Translating gives CASSPPGFQETQYF.

The chain couples TRBV4-2 to TRBJ1-2; 7 bases align to TRBD1. The germline V gene encodes CDR1 LGHNA and CDR2 YNFKEQ. The ends lost 8 bases at V and 4 bases at J; junction bases unmatched: 13. This CDR3 spans 15 amino acids. The CDR3 DNA reads TGTGCCAGCGGGGAGAGAACAGGGGCTGGCTATGGCTACACCTTC. Protein: CASGERTGAGYGYTF.

The chain carries TRBV29-1 and TRBJ2-7, with D unresolved. Germline V gives CDR1 SQVTM, CDR2 ANQGSEA. There are 11 residues in the CDR3. Deletions cut 5 bases from V and 4 bases from J, with 9 bases between. Here the CDR3 DNA reads TGCAGCGTTTTTGACGGGTACGAGCAGTACTTC. It specifies CSVFDGYEQYF.

The chain is built from TRBV9 and TRBJ2-1; 8 bases agree with TRBD2. The V gene's germline CDR1 is SGDLS and CDR2 YYNGEE. V trimming: 0 bases; J trimming: 3 bases; junction bases outside the gene matches: 5. This CDR3 contains 16 residues. In DNA, the CDR3 is TGTGCCAGCAGCGTAGGGCAACTAGCGGACTACAATGAGCAGTTCTTC. As protein: CASSVGQLADYNEQFF.

The CDR3 DNA follows: TGTGCCAGCAGCTTGGACAGGGCACAAGAGACCCAGTACTTC. Translated: CASSLDRAQETQYF. This chain connects TRBV7-6 to TRBJ2-5, with 8 bases that match TRBD1. This CDR3 has 14 amino acids. Germline CDR1 reads SGHVS; CDR2 reads FNYEAQ. Unmatched junction bases numbered 2, after V lost 3 bases and J lost 2 bases.

Here the CDR3 DNA reads TGTGCCAGCAGCTTGGTGGATTCCTACGAGCAGTACTTC. As protein: CASSLVDSYEQYF. The chain uses TRBV5-6 and TRBJ2-7; D gene unclear. CDR1 and CDR2 (germline): SGHDT, YYEEEE. The CDR3 totals 13 residues. Trimming stripped 0 bases from V and 1 base from J, with 5 bases between. Filled out from reference TRBV5-6 and TRBJ2-7, the complete variable domain reads DAGVTQSPTHLIKTRGQQVTLRCSPKSGHDTVSWYQQALGQGPQFIFQYYEEEERQRGNFPDRFSGHQFPNYSSELNVNALLLGDSALYLCASSLVDSYEQYFGPGTRLTVT.

The chain recombines TRBV4-1 with TRBJ1-5; TRBD1 aligns across 7 bases. The junction had 10 bases not matched to a gene; V was cut back by 3 bases and J by 2 bases. The CDR3 length is 17 residues. Germline V gives CDR1 MGHRA, CDR2 YSYEKL. The CDR3 reads CASSQRGNRGGNQPQHF. CDR3 DNA: TGCGCCAGCAGCCAGAGGGGGAACAGGGGTGGCAATCAGCCCCAGCATTTT.

The chain combines TRBV6-5 with TRBJ1-1, with a tentative D call TRBD1 (6 bases). Germline V gene data show CDR1 as MNHEY and CDR2 as SVGAGI. This CDR3 is 13 amino acids long. The ends were cut back, 8 bases at V and 1 base at J, with 11 bases in the middle. The CDR3 sequence is CASAQGQNTEAFF. The CDR3 coding sequence is TGTGCCAGCGCCCAGGGACAGAACACTGAAGCTTTCTTT.

V and J are TRBV10-2 and TRBJ2-7, with TRBD2 identical over 7 bases. V was pared by 4 bases and J by 5 bases, with 8 bases of the junction left unmatched. The CDR3 is 14 amino acids. Per the germline V gene, CDR1 is WSHSY and CDR2 is SAAADI. Here the CDR3 reads CASSGRDRGDEQYF. CDR3 sequence (DNA): TGCGCCAGCAGTGGGAGGGACCGGGGGGACGAGCAGTACTTC.

This chain uses TRBV6-2 or TRBV6-3 with TRBJ1-1; D is undetermined. V was clipped by 4 bases and J by 8 bases, with 17 bases between them. The germline gives CDR1 MNHEY, CDR2 SVGEGT. This CDR3 spans 14 amino acids. CDR3: CASSSAGPPREAFF. CDR3 coding DNA: TGTGCCAGCAGTTCCGCCGGTCCACCCCGCGAAGCTTTCTTT.

The chain employs TRBV2 and TRBJ1-6; TRBD1 matches 8 bases. J was trimmed by 9 bases and V by 7 bases; bases with no gene match: 11. The germline CDR1 and CDR2 sequences are SNHLY and FYNNEI. The CDR3 length is 15 residues. The CDR3 loop is CASKVSGQGSSPLHF. In nucleotides, the CDR3 is TGTGCCAGCAAAGTTTCAGGACAGGGTAGTTCACCCCTCCACTTT.

This clone was observed a few times. The rearrangement links TRBV4-1 to TRBJ2-7; TRBD1 matches at 7 bases. Germline V gives CDR1 MGHRA, CDR2 YSYEKL. Unmatched junction bases numbered 4, after V lost 0 bases and J lost 2 bases. The CDR3 has 15 amino acids. CDR3 loop: CASSQDPQGAYEQYF. CDR3 nucleotide sequence: TGCGCCAGCAGCCAAGACCCCCAGGGGGCCTACGAGCAGTACTTC.

V and J are TRBV19 and TRBJ2-3; TRBD2 aligns across 8 bases. Germline CDR1 reads LNHDA; CDR2 reads SQIVND (reference sequence). V was clipped by 6 bases and J by 4 bases; unmatched bases: 6. This CDR3 has 14 amino acids. CDR3 nucleotides: TGTGCCAGTAGGATGACTAGCGTAGCAGATACGCAGTATTTT. Its translation: CASRMTSVADTQYF.

The chain links TRBV7-6 to TRBJ2-5; 8 bases line up with TRBD1. This CDR3 has 15 residues. V lost 1 base to trimming and J lost 1 base; unmatched junction nucleotides: 2. Per germline, CDR1 SGHVS and CDR2 FNYEAQ. CDR3 protein: CASSLVGQGQETQYF. The CDR3, as DNA: TGTGCCAGCAGCTTAGTCGGACAGGGCCAAGAGACCCAGTACTTC.

The CDR3 DNA is TGCAGTGCTAGTCTACAGGGAGGAAGCAATCAGCCCCAGCATTTT. Translated, it gives CSASLQGGSNQPQHF. The chain recombines TRBV20-1 with TRBJ1-5; tentative D call: TRBD1 (6 bases). Trimming pared 3 bases from V and 1 base from J, leaving 13 bases between. Germline CDR1 and CDR2: DFQATT and SNEGSKA (reference sequence). The CDR3 runs 15 residues.

The J gene is TRBJ1-2, the V gene TRBV29-1; D is unclear. The CDR3 runs 14 residues. Germline CDR1 SQVTM, CDR2 ANQGSEA. The V end lost 7 bases, the J end lost 0 bases, and 15 bases lay between the germline ends. CDR3 loop: CSAYGSLANYGYTF. DNA for the CDR3: TGCAGCGCGTACGGTTCGCTAGCTAACTATGGCTACACCTTC.

The chain employs TRBV15 and TRBJ1-5, with D perhaps TRBD1 (5 bases). From germline, CDR1 is LNHNV and CDR2 YYDKDF (reference sequence). The CDR3 spans 14 residues. Trimming pared 2 bases from V and 0 bases from J, leaving 5 bases between. The DNA for the CDR3 is TGTGCCACCAGCAGACAGGGTAGCAATCAGCCCCAGCATTTT. It is translated as CATSRQGSNQPQHF.

The J gene is TRBJ1-5, the V gene TRBV23-1; D is ambiguous. TRBV23-1 is annotated as an ORF whose role is uncertain. Trimming removed 0 bases at V and 6 bases at J, with 9 bases between. The CDR3 is 14 residues long. This CDR3 is CASSQSEGRQPQHF. The CDR3 DNA is TGCGCCAGCAGTCAATCTGAGGGCCGTCAGCCCCAGCATTTT.

V is TRBV15 and J is TRBJ1-6; D is undetermined. V gave up 2 bases and J gave up 6 bases, with 8 bases separating them. Germline-derived CDR1 and CDR2 are LNHNV and YYDKDF (reference sequence). The CDR3 is 14 residues long. The CDR3 nucleotides are TGTGCCACCAGCAGACCCAGTTCTAATTCACCCCTCCACTTT. This encodes CATSRPSSNSPLHF. Using reference TRBV15 and TRBJ1-6 for the parts outside the CDR3, the full variable domain is DAMVIQNPRYQVTQFGKPVTLSCSQTLNHNVMYWYQQKSSQAPKLLFHYYDKDFNNEADTPDNFQSRRPNTSFCFLDIRSPGLGDTAMYLCATSRPSSNSPLHFGNGTRLTVT.

The V call is TRBV3-1 (or the pseudogene TRBV3-2), the J call TRBJ2-7; the match to TRBD1 covers 10 bases. The CDR3 extends over 14 amino acids. Trimming cost V 5 bases and J 6 bases; bases outside gene matches: 7. Germline-derived CDR1 and CDR2 are LGHDT and YNNKEL (reference sequence). In nucleotides, the CDR3 is TGTGCCAGCAGCTTGACAGGGGGCAGGGGCGAGCAGTACTTC. It is translated as CASSLTGGRGEQYF.